This TCR beta chain was sequenced in a study of regulatory T cells in long-lasting Graves disease. The CDR3 spans 16 residues. With 0 bases removed from V and 5 bases from J, the gap between germline ends came to 17 bases. Germline CDR1 and CDR2: SGHRS and YFSETQ. Time point specified: newly diagnosed GD, antithyroid drugs for less than 3 months. The TCR library was made from RNA that had been extracted from PBMCs in TRIzol. Building the TCR beta libraries relied on iRepertoire HTBI primers, and CDR3 regions underwent Arm-PCR. MiXCR, applied by TCRdb to the multiplex PCR reads, yields one record per CDR3 protein. The profile shows 400,000 to 650,000 distinct CDR3 sequences, 15% to 20% of them singletons. Study-wide findings and caveats: Accuracy was possibly reduced by small sample size. Newly diagnosed disease favored TRBV20-1 and TRBJ2-1 over persistent disease.

As concerns this clonotype: Antigen specificity is unknown.

The data were also submitted as part of a second study, on T cells in Graves' hyperthyroidism and ophthalmopathy.

The chain has TRBV5-1 and TRBJ2-5; D unclear. The material was peripheral blood mononuclear cells (PBMCs), obtained at new diagnosis, from a patient treated with antithyroid drugs. This clonotype was obtained from a woman aged 35-60 years with Graves disease. The CDR3 loop reads CASSLVAGTNGETQYF. In DNA, the CDR3 is TGCGCCAGCAGCTTGGTGGCAGGAACCAACGGGGAGACCCAGTACTTC.